These 27 T cell receptor beta chains share one sample of origin, sequenced in a study of brain T cells in children with intractable seizures. Libraries were prepared by immunoSEQ multiplex PCR; TCRdb keeps only in-frame clonotypes and omits some of them. The data show about 340,000 clones, about 94% seen once. The time point here: blood from clinic visit 5 months post-surgery; TSC patient then seizure free. Here the sequenced sample was peripheral blood, taken about 5 months after surgery. The origin of the receptors is a boy in the first two years of life with tuberous sclerosis and intractable seizures.

In this sample, this clone turned up once. The chain carries TRBV7-3 and TRBJ2-3; 14 bases are a match to TRBD2. Germline trimming cut 5 bases from V and 1 base from J; bases unmatched to any gene: 8. The germline CDR1 and CDR2 sequences are SGHTA and FQGTGA. The CDR3 contains 18 residues. CDR3 sequence: CASSTGTSGRYGTDTQYF. CDR3 DNA sequence: TGTGCCAGCAGCACCGGGACTAGCGGGAGATACGGCACAGATACGCAGTATTTT.

This chain connects TRBV10-3 to TRBJ1-5; D gene ambiguous. Trimming shortened V by 4 bases and J by 6 bases, and 13 bases separated the two germline ends. The germline CDR1 and CDR2 sequences are ENHRY and SYGVKD. The CDR3 is made up of 14 amino acids. The CDR3 DNA reads as TGTGCCATCAGTGTAGGTCCGGGGAGTCAGCCCCAGCATTTT. As protein: CAISVGPGSQPQHF.

The rearrangement joins TRBV7-9 to TRBJ1-1; D ambiguous. The CDR3 has 15 amino acids. With 4 bases removed from V and 3 bases from J, the gap between germline ends came to 15 bases. The germline CDR1 and CDR2 sequences are SEHNR and FQNEAQ (reference sequence). The CDR3 region has the DNA TGTGCCAGCAGCTCGCCGACTTTCTCGGACACTGAAGCTTTCTTT. The encoded protein is CASSSPTFSDTEAFF.

In its sample, this clone was seen once. This sequence joins TRBV6-5 and TRBJ2-1; 8 nucleotides align to TRBD2. The CDR3 totals 14 residues. CDR1 and CDR2 from the germline V gene are MNHEY and SVGAGI. V shed 8 bases, J shed 4 bases, and the junction held 7 bases outside the gene matches. The CDR3 nucleotides are TGTGCCAGCCCCACAGCGGGGGAATACAATGAGCAGTTCTTC. Amino acid sequence: CASPTAGEYNEQFF.

The chain is built from TRBV11-1 and TRBJ1-1, with D hard to call. V lost 0 bases, J lost 6 bases, and 14 bases lay in between. The CDR3 is 15 residues long. The germline CDR1 and CDR2 sequences are SGHAT and FQDESV (reference sequence). The CDR3 spells CASSLAQGFAPEAFF. In DNA, the CDR3 is TGTGCCAGCAGCTTAGCGCAAGGGTTTGCTCCTGAAGCTTTCTTT.

This sequence joins TRBV6-5 and TRBJ1-4; D uncertain. Trimming left V 1 base short and J 3 bases short, with 9 bases between. The germline CDR1 and CDR2 sequences are MNHEY and SVGAGI. The CDR3 loop spans 15 amino acids. The CDR3 DNA reads TGTGCCAGCAGTTACTTCCGGACCGCTAATGAAAAACTGTTTTTT. Translation: CASSYFRTANEKLFF.

The V call is TRBV4-1, the J call TRBJ2-2, with 9 bases identical to TRBD1. Germline CDR1 reads MGHRA; CDR2 reads YSYEKL. Unmatched junction bases numbered 6, after V lost 3 bases and J lost 10 bases. The CDR3 runs 14 residues. CDR3 sequence reads: CASSQGQGRAELFF. CDR3 nucleotide sequence: TGCGCCAGCAGCCAGGGACAGGGTCGGGCGGAGCTGTTTTTT.

The chain carries TRBV30 and TRBJ1-6, with 8 bases fitting TRBD1. This CDR3 contains 17 residues. Germline assignment: CDR1 GTSNPN and CDR2 SVGIG (reference sequence). Germline trimming cut 3 bases from V and 0 bases from J; bases unmatched to any gene: 7. The CDR3 DNA sequence: TGTGCCTGGAGGTCTCGACAGGGGAGCTCCTATAATTCACCCCTCCACTTT. It encodes CAWRSRQGSSYNSPLHF.

The chain carries TRBV5-4 and TRBJ2-2; weak D call: TRBD2 (5 bases). CDR1 is SGHNT and CDR2 is YYREEE in the germline V gene (reference sequence). The germline V and J ends were trimmed by 0 bases and 1 base, with 7 bases remaining between them. The CDR3 covers 15 residues. CDR3: CASSLAGMNTGELFF. The CDR3 region has the DNA TGTGCCAGCAGCTTGGCCGGGATGAACACCGGGGAGCTGTTTTTT.

The chain has TRBV19 and TRBJ1-1; possibly TRBD1 for D (5 bases). Looked up from germline, CDR1 is LNHDA and CDR2 is SQIVND (reference sequence). Trimming took off 5 bases at V and 2 bases at J, with 12 bases between the two ends. CDR3 length equals 14 residues. In DNA, the CDR3 is TGTGCCAGTAGTCCAGGGCCCTCTAACACTGAAGCTTTCTTT. This sequence encodes CASSPGPSNTEAFF.

This chain links TRBV7-3 with TRBJ2-4; 8 bases align to TRBD2. The junction had 9 bases not matched to a gene; V was cut back by 6 bases and J by 8 bases. Germline values: CDR1 SGHTA, CDR2 FQGTGA. The CDR3 length is 14 residues. The CDR3: CASRASGSEDIQYF. The CDR3 DNA sequence: TGTGCCAGCAGGGCAAGCGGGAGCGAAGACATTCAGTACTTC.

This sequence joins TRBV5-1 and TRBJ1-1, with 8 bases fitting TRBD1. This CDR3 has 14 amino acids. Germline V gene sequence: CDR1 SGHRS, CDR2 YFSETQ. V trimming: 3 bases; J trimming: 1 base; junction bases outside the gene matches: 2. CDR3 loop: CASSWGTGNTEAFF. Written as DNA, the CDR3 is TGCGCCAGCAGCTGGGGGACAGGGAACACTGAAGCTTTCTTT.

The chain links TRBV30 to TRBJ2-1; D may be TRBD1 or TRBD2 (5 bases each). CDR3 length equals 15 residues. Trimming pared 2 bases from V and 0 bases from J, leaving 11 bases between. Looked up from germline, CDR1 is GTSNPN and CDR2 is SVGIG (reference sequence). CDR3 coding DNA: TGTGCCTGGAGTCGTAAGGGGAGCTCCTACAATGAGCAGTTCTTC. Translated: CAWSRKGSSYNEQFF.

The chain links TRBV9 to TRBJ2-5; a weak D match, TRBD1 (5 bases). Germline V gene lookup returns CDR1 SGDLS and CDR2 YYNGEE. This CDR3 is 15 amino acids long. V dropped 3 bases and J dropped 0 bases, with 12 bases sitting between them. CDR3 coding DNA: TGTGCCAGCAGCGCCGGATCAGGGTACCAAGAGACCCAGTACTTC. Residues: CASSAGSGYQETQYF.

This rearrangement joins TRBV27 to TRBJ1-2; 7 bases line up with TRBD1. The CDR3 runs to 15 residues. J lost 4 bases, V lost 6 bases, and 11 bases had no gene match. Germline CDR1 MNHEY, CDR2 SMNVEV (reference sequence). The DNA for the CDR3 is TGTGCCAGCAGCACGCCCGGGACAGAACCCTATGGCTACACCTTC. This translates into CASSTPGTEPYGYTF.

The rearrangement joins TRBV27 to TRBJ1-2; possibly TRBD1 for D (5 bases). V was cut by 8 bases and J by 7 bases, with 17 bases left in between. This CDR3 region has 13 residues. The V gene's germline CDR1 is MNHEY and CDR2 SMNVEV (reference sequence). The CDR3 DNA reads TGTGCCAGCGCAGGGCCTCCCGGAAGTGGCTACACCTTC. Its protein product is CASAGPPGSGYTF.

Here the CDR3 DNA reads TGTGCCAGTAGTATTGGTAGCGGGAGTATCACAGATACGCAGTATTTT. Encoded protein: CASSIGSGSITDTQYF. This chain connects TRBV19 to TRBJ2-3, with 9 bases lining up with TRBD2. The CDR3 totals 16 residues. Germline V lookup: CDR1 LNHDA, CDR2 SQIVND (reference sequence). Trimming removed 3 bases from V and 2 bases from J; junction bases left unmatched: 6.

This chain uses TRBV10-1 with TRBJ2-7, with 12 bases that match TRBD1. V lost 6 bases, J lost 7 bases, and 7 bases stayed unmatched. Germline V gene sequence: CDR1 WNHNN, CDR2 SYGVQD (reference sequence). This CDR3 spans 14 amino acids. Here the CDR3 DNA reads TGCGCCAGCAGACCGGGACAGGGGGCGAGGGAGCAGTACTTC. Protein sequence: CASRPGQGAREQYF.

The rearrangement links TRBV6-2 or TRBV6-3 to TRBJ1-5, with 9 bases fitting TRBD1. V lost 5 bases and J lost 1; bases outside the gene matches: 3. The CDR3 totals 15 residues. CDR1 and CDR2 from the germline V gene are MNHEY and SVGEGT. The CDR3 region is CASSPQGASNQPQHF. The CDR3 DNA reads as TGTGCCAGCAGTCCACAGGGGGCGAGCAATCAGCCCCAGCATTTT.

The chain couples TRBV3-1 (or the pseudogene TRBV3-2) to TRBJ1-2; no firm D call. The CDR3 is made up of 15 amino acids. Trimming stripped 1 base from V and 3 bases from J, with 12 bases between. Looked up from germline, CDR1 is LGHDT and CDR2 is YNNKEL (reference sequence). CDR3 in DNA: TGTGCCAGCAGCCAAGGGATTGGCCTAGACTATGGCTACACCTTC. Translating it yields CASSQGIGLDYGYTF.

This sequence joins TRBV7-9 and TRBJ1-2; D is ambiguous. The ends were cut back, 5 bases at V and 5 bases at J, with 18 bases in the middle. CDR1 is SEHNR and CDR2 is FQNEAQ in the germline V gene (reference sequence). CDR3 size: 15 residues. The DNA for the CDR3 is TGTGCCAGCAGCCGCGCTGGAGGCGAGTCTTATGGCTACACCTTC. Translating gives CASSRAGGESYGYTF.

The chain carries TRBV7-9 and TRBJ2-1; 9 bases line up with TRBD2. Germline CDR1 SEHNR, CDR2 FQNEAQ (reference sequence). V was clipped by 5 bases and J by 6 bases; unmatched bases: 14. This CDR3 region has 17 residues. The chain's CDR3 is CASSMGGRTSEINEQFF. CDR3 nucleotide sequence: TGTGCCAGCAGCATGGGGGGCCGGACTAGCGAGATCAATGAGCAGTTCTTC.

The chain couples TRBV5-6 to TRBJ1-6; 7 bases are a match to TRBD1. Germline CDR1 SGHDT, CDR2 YYEEEE. This CDR3 spans 13 amino acids. V was pared by 4 bases and J by 9 bases, with 4 bases of the junction left unmatched. The CDR3 loop is CASSPGQSSPLHF. The CDR3 DNA follows: TGTGCCAGCAGCCCGGGACAGAGTTCACCCCTCCACTTT.

This CDR3 reads CASSLFSGGPLYGYTF. The CDR3 bases are TGTGCCAGCAGTTTATTCTCTGGGGGGCCCCTCTATGGCTACACCTTC. The chain links TRBV27 to TRBJ1-2, with TRBD1 as a possible D gene (6 bases). Between the trimmed V and J ends, which lost 1 base and 4 bases, there was a span of 16 bases. The CDR3 length is 16 residues. From germline, CDR1 is MNHEY and CDR2 SMNVEV (reference sequence).

The rearrangement joins TRBV19 to TRBJ1-5, with TRBD1 matching over 7 bases. Germline V gene sequence: CDR1 LNHDA, CDR2 SQIVND (reference sequence). The CDR3 runs to 16 residues. V lost 5 bases and J lost 0; bases outside the gene matches: 7. CDR3 protein: CASSVTTGHSNQPQHF. The CDR3 bases are TGTGCCAGTAGTGTAACGACAGGGCATAGCAATCAGCCCCAGCATTTT.

This chain uses TRBV5-1 with TRBJ1-5, with D uncertain. Looked up from germline, CDR1 is SGHRS and CDR2 is YFSETQ. V lost 2 bases and J 8 bases, leaving 20 bases between the germline ends. The CDR3 extends over 16 amino acids. The chain's CDR3 is CASSLTGPPYVEPQHF. CDR3 coding DNA: TGCGCCAGCAGCTTAACCGGGCCCCCCTATGTAGAGCCCCAGCATTTT. Filled out from reference TRBV5-1 and TRBJ1-5, the complete variable domain reads KAGVTQTPRYLIKTRGQQVTLSCSPISGHRSVSWYQQTPGQGLQFLFEYFSETQRNKGNFPGRFSGRQFSNSRSEMNVSTLELGDSALYLCASSLTGPPYVEPQHFGDGTRLSIL.

In this sample, this clone is medium-sized. The chain recombines TRBV2 with TRBJ2-3; 11 bases fit TRBD2. From germline, CDR1 is SNHLY and CDR2 FYNNEI. The V gene end was trimmed by 4 bases and the J gene end by 2 bases; junction bases not matched to a gene: 8. The CDR3 totals 17 residues. The CDR3 sequence is CASSVLAGGPTTDTQYF. The CDR3 DNA follows: TGTGCCAGCAGTGTCTTAGCGGGAGGGCCCACCACAGATACGCAGTATTTT.